The 22 T cell receptor beta chains given below trace back to one sample, sequenced in a study of cytomegalovirus exposure and HLA in healthy donors. Produced via immunoSEQ multiplex PCR; TCRdb's table is partial and in-frame only. The data hold roughly 60,000 clones, with around 94% observed a single time. Input material: PBMCs. The receptors were gathered from a man between 18 and 35 years old in good health and CMV-seronegative.

The chain uses TRBV28 and TRBJ2-5; 10 nucleotides align to TRBD1. Germline V CDR1 and CDR2: MDHEN, SYDVKM. The length of the CDR3 is 15 residues. Trimming removed 5 bases from V and 2 bases from J; junction bases left unmatched: 5. As DNA, the CDR3 is TGTGCCAGCAGTCAGACAGGGGGCTGGCAAGAGACCCAGTACTTC. It encodes CASSQTGGWQETQYF.

The chain couples TRBV28 to TRBJ2-3, with a weak D call TRBD2 (5 bases). The V gene lost 3 bases and the J gene lost 2 bases, with 9 bases spanning the gap. Germline V gene lookup returns CDR1 MDHEN and CDR2 SYDVKM. The CDR3 is 14 residues long. The CDR3 coding sequence is TGTGCCAGCAGTTTCGGGGTGCACACAGATACGCAGTATTTT. Amino acids: CASSFGVHTDTQYF.

CDR3 amino acids: CAWSVGQRLAGGDTQYF. CDR3 nucleotide sequence: TGTGCCTGGAGTGTAGGACAGAGACTAGCGGGAGGAGATACGCAGTATTTT. The chain joins TRBV30 to TRBJ2-3; 13 bases fit TRBD2. The germline CDR1 and CDR2 sequences are GTSNPN and SVGIG (reference sequence). The CDR3 contains 17 residues. Trimming took 0 bases from V and 5 from J; bases not matched to a gene: 8.

V gene TRBV9 combines with J gene TRBJ2-7, with 11 bases lining up with TRBD2. Trimming took 3 bases from V and 5 from J; bases not matched to a gene: 7. CDR1 SGDLS and CDR2 YYNGEE come from the germline V gene. The CDR3 extends over 15 amino acids. The CDR3 sequence is CASSESSTSGNEQYF. CDR3 coding DNA: TGTGCCAGCAGCGAAAGTTCGACTAGCGGGAACGAGCAGTACTTC. The full variable domain, its missing parts supplied by reference TRBV9 and TRBJ2-7, is DSGVTQTPKHLITATGQRVTLRCSPRSGDLSVYWYQQSLDQGLQFLIQYYNGEERAKGNILERFSAQQFPDLHSELNLSSLELGDSALYFCASSESSTSGNEQYFGPGTRLTVT.

The chain joins TRBV4-3 to TRBJ2-1, with 13 nucleotides matching TRBD2. This CDR3 spans 15 amino acids. Germline V gene data show CDR1 as LGHNA and CDR2 as YSLEER. After removal of 0 bases from V and 15 bases from J, the junction contained 8 bases not matched to a gene. The CDR3 loop reads CASSQDRGLAGEGFF. The CDR3 DNA sequence: TGCGCCAGCAGCCAAGATCGCGGACTAGCGGGAGAGGGGTTCTTC.

The chain carries TRBV9 and TRBJ2-1; D remains unclear. The length of the CDR3 is 14 residues. Per the germline V gene, CDR1 is SGDLS and CDR2 is YYNGEE. The V end was cut by 0 bases, the J end by 6 bases, with 10 bases between. CDR3 sequence reads: CASSVEPTPNEQFF. DNA for the CDR3: TGTGCCAGCAGCGTAGAGCCGACACCCAATGAGCAGTTCTTC.

The J gene is TRBJ1-3, the V gene TRBV6-5; 7 nucleotides agree with TRBD1. The CDR3 is 15 amino acids. Germline V gene lookup returns CDR1 MNHEY and CDR2 SVGAGI. The V gene end was trimmed by 0 bases and the J gene end by 3 bases; junction bases not matched to a gene: 2. The CDR3 DNA follows: TGTGCCAGCAGTTACTCCCAGGGGGTTGGAAACACCATATATTTT. This translates into CASSYSQGVGNTIYF.

This rearrangement joins TRBV11-1 to TRBJ1-1; no definite D call. V lost 0 bases and J lost 1, with 21 bases in between. Germline V gene data show CDR1 as SGHAT and CDR2 as FQDESV (reference sequence). The CDR3 sequence is 19 residues long. The CDR3 reads CASSLAIGRYLAENTEAFF. CDR3 DNA: TGTGCCAGCAGCTTAGCAATTGGCAGATACCTCGCCGAGAACACTGAAGCTTTCTTT.

The chain has TRBV19 and TRBJ2-7; D remains ambiguous. The CDR3 is made up of 14 amino acids. The V end was cut by 3 bases, the J end by 1 base, with 10 bases between. The V gene's germline CDR1 is LNHDA and CDR2 SQIVND (reference sequence). The CDR3 region is CASSIMGNSYEQYF. In DNA form, the CDR3 reads TGTGCCAGTAGTATTATGGGCAATTCCTACGAGCAGTACTTC.

The chain is built from TRBV30 and TRBJ2-7; 7 positions agree with TRBD2. The CDR3 runs 16 residues. Trimming removed 0 bases from V and 4 bases from J; junction bases left unmatched: 12. Germline lookup yields CDR1 GTSNPN and CDR2 SVGIG (reference sequence). The CDR3 bases are TGTGCCTGGAGTGTACGCCTAGCGGCAAATCTATACGAGCAGTACTTC. This encodes CAWSVRLAANLYEQYF.

The J gene is TRBJ1-2, the V gene TRBV5-1; D remains ambiguous. The ends were cut back, 4 bases at V and 0 bases at J, with 7 bases in the middle. The CDR3 covers 13 residues. Germline lookup yields CDR1 SGHRS and CDR2 YFSETQ. The CDR3: CASSLSSNYGYTF. The CDR3 DNA reads TGCGCCAGCAGCCTAAGCTCTAACTATGGCTACACCTTC.

The J gene is TRBJ1-1, the V gene TRBV11-2, with 7 bases aligning to TRBD1. This CDR3 is 12 amino acids long. Germline V lookup: CDR1 SGHAT, CDR2 FQNNGV. V lost 5 bases, J lost 8 bases, and 5 bases stayed unmatched. CDR3 sequence (DNA): TGTGCCAGCAGCACCCGGACAGGAGAAGCTTTCTTT. Amino acids: CASSTRTGEAFF.

DNA for the CDR3: TGTGCCAGCAGGCAAGGCGTAGCGGGAGTCTATACGCAGTATTTT. Residues: CASRQGVAGVYTQYF. The rearrangement uses TRBV11-2 and TRBJ2-3; 9 nucleotides match TRBD2. The V segment lost 6 bases and the J segment 7 bases; nucleotides outside the gene matches: 11. Germline CDR1 is SGHAT and CDR2 is FQNNGV. The CDR3 spans 15 residues. The full variable domain, in which reference TRBV11-2 and TRBJ2-3 provide the parts outside the CDR3, is EAGVAQSPRYKIIEKRQSVAFWCNPISGHATLYWYQQILGQGPKLLIQFQNNGVVDDSQLPKDRFSAERLKGVDSTLKIQPAKLEDSAVYLCASRQGVAGVYTQYFGPGTRLTVL.

J is TRBJ1-2 and V is TRBV5-3, with 7 bases matching TRBD1. TRBV5-3 is an open reading frame, and its role is uncertain. V was clipped by 0 bases and J by 0 bases; unmatched bases: 2. This CDR3 contains 15 residues. This CDR3 is CARSLARGSNYGYTF. The DNA of the CDR3 is TGTGCCAGAAGCTTGGCCAGGGGGTCTAACTATGGCTACACCTTC.

The count of this clone is one. The chain employs TRBV27 and TRBJ1-1; 9 bases agree with TRBD1. The V gene's germline CDR1 is MNHEY and CDR2 SMNVEV (reference sequence). The CDR3 length is 15 residues. The junction had 7 bases not matched to a gene; V was cut back by 5 bases and J by 3 bases. The CDR3 loop is CASSPRTGAYTEAFF. CDR3 DNA: TGTGCCAGCAGTCCCCGGACAGGGGCGTACACTGAAGCTTTCTTT.

This clone was observed a single time. This chain links TRBV7-8 with TRBJ2-4; D might be TRBD1 (5 bases). V lost 4 bases and J 2 bases, leaving 6 bases between the germline ends. The germline CDR1 and CDR2 sequences are SGHVS and FQNEAQ. There are 13 residues in the CDR3. The CDR3 DNA is TGTGCCAGCAGCTCAGGGACCAAAAACATTCAGTACTTC. Translated: CASSSGTKNIQYF.

This clone was recorded once. The chain combines TRBV28 with TRBJ2-1; TRBD2 might be the D (6 bases). This CDR3 comprises 14 residues. V lost 7 bases, J lost 5 bases, and 15 bases lay in between. Germline V gene lookup returns CDR1 MDHEN and CDR2 SYDVKM. CDR3 in DNA: TGTGCCAGCACCGCGGGGATGCCTAACAATGAGCAGTTCTTC. The encoded protein is CASTAGMPNNEQFF.

The chain links TRBV13 to TRBJ2-3, with 11 bases matching TRBD1. Germline V gene data show CDR1 as PRHDT and CDR2 as FYEKMQ (reference sequence). The length of the CDR3 is 16 residues. V gave up 5 bases and J gave up 0 bases; unmatched junction bases: 4. The CDR3 protein is CASSPGTGGSTDTQYF. CDR3 DNA sequence: TGTGCCAGCAGCCCAGGGACAGGGGGGAGCACAGATACGCAGTATTTT. Combining the CDR3 with reference TRBV13 and TRBJ2-3 gives the whole variable domain AAGVIQSPRHLIKEKRETATLKCYPIPRHDTVYWYQQGPGQDPQFLISFYEKMQSDKGSIPDRFSAQQFSDYHSELNMSSLELGDSALYFCASSPGTGGSTDTQYFGPGTRLTVL.

The chain has TRBV4-2 and TRBJ2-2, with 9 bases that match TRBD1. With 1 base clipped from V and 5 bases from J, the junction kept 5 bases outside the gene matches. The germline V gene encodes CDR1 LGHNA and CDR2 YNFKEQ. CDR3 length: 16 amino acids. CDR3 sequence reads: CASSQVGQGLTGELFF. For the CDR3, the DNA is TGTGCCAGCAGCCAAGTCGGACAGGGGCTTACCGGGGAGCTGTTTTTT.

The V and J genes are TRBV5-1 and TRBJ2-5; 9 bases agree with TRBD1. The J segment lost 11 bases and the V segment lost 0 bases, leaving 2 bases of the junction unmatched. Per germline, CDR1 SGHRS and CDR2 YFSETQ. CDR3 length: 12 residues. The CDR3 region is CASSLDDRGQYF. The CDR3 DNA reads TGCGCCAGCAGCTTGGATGACAGGGGGCAGTACTTC.

The chain couples TRBV29-1 to TRBJ2-6; no clear D. The germline V gene encodes CDR1 SQVTM and CDR2 ANQGSEA. The CDR3 length is 15 residues. Trimming removed 0 bases at V and 3 bases at J, with 9 bases between. The CDR3 region has the DNA TGCAGCGTTGAAGAGGGCAGGCTTGGGGCCAACGTCCTGACTTTC. This gives the protein CSVEEGRLGANVLTF.

The CDR3 protein is CSVEIGGARAFF. DNA of the CDR3: TGCAGCGTTGAAATAGGTGGGGCTCGTGCTTTCTTT. The chain recombines TRBV29-1 with TRBJ1-1, with D perhaps matching TRBD1 (5 bases). Deletions cut 2 bases from V and 11 bases from J, with 15 bases between. Germline V CDR1 and CDR2: SQVTM, ANQGSEA. CDR3 length: 12 amino acids.